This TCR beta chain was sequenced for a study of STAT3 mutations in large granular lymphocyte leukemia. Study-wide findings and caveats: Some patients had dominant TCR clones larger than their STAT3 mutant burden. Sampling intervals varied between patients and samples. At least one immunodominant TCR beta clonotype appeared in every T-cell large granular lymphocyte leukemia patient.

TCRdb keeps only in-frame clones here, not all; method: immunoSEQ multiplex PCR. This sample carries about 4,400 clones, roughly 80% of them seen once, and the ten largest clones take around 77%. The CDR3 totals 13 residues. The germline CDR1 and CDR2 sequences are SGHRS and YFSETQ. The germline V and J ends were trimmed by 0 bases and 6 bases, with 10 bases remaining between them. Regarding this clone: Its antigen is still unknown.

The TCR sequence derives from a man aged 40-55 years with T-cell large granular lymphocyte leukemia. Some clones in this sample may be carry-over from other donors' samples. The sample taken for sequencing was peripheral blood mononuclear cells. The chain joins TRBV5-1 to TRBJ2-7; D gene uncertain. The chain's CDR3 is CASSLEGPLEQYF. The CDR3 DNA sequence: TGCGCCAGCAGCTTGGAAGGTCCCCTCGAGCAGTACTTC.